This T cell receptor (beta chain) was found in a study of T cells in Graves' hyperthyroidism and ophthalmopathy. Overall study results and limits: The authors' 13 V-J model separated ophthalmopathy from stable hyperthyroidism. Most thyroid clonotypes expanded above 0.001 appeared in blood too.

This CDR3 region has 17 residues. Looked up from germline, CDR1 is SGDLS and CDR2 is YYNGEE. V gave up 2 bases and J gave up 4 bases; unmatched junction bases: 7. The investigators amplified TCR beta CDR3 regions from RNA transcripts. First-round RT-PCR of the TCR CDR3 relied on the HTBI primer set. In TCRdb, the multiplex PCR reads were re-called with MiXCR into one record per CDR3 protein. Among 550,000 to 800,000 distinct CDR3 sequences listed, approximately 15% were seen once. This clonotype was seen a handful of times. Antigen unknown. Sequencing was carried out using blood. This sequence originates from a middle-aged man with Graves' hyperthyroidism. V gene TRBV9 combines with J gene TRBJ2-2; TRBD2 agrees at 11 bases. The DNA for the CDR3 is TGTGCCAGCAGCGTCGATCCACTAGCGGGAGTCACCGGGGAGCTGTTTTTT. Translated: CASSVDPLAGVTGELFF.